The 20 T cell receptor beta chains listed next were all sequenced from one sample in a study of T-cell reconstitution after alpha-beta-depleted transplantation in children. Unique molecular identifiers were built into the TCRbeta library. TCRdb re-called the PCR reads through MiXCR, storing one row per CDR3 protein. Of approximately 350,000 distinct CDR3 sequences in the sample, 10% were seen once. This material consisted of PBMCs from the stem cell graft donor, taken from the stem cell graft. These TCRs come from a human donor who donated a stem cell graft to a child with acute lymphoblastic leukemia.

There are a few counts of this clonotype. The chain uses TRBV30 and TRBJ2-5; D remains unclear. Germline CDR1 is GTSNPN and CDR2 is SVGIG (reference sequence). The V gene lost 5 bases and the J gene lost 5 bases, with 6 bases spanning the gap. The CDR3 has 10 residues. CDR3 sequence (DNA): TGTGCCTGGGTAGGGGAGACCCAGTACTTC. It specifies CAWVGETQYF.

This rearrangement joins TRBV7-8 to TRBJ2-1; 8 bases line up with TRBD1. Germline CDR1 and CDR2: SGHVS and FQNEAQ. J gave up 5 bases and V 6 bases, and 9 bases lay outside the gene matches. The CDR3 consists of 15 residues. CDR3 sequence: CASRPPGQDHNEQFF. The CDR3 DNA follows: TGTGCCAGCAGGCCGCCGGGACAGGATCACAATGAGCAGTTCTTC.

This clonotype was detected many times. The rearrangement links TRBV5-5 to TRBJ1-2; possible D gene TRBD1, 6 bases. CDR1 and CDR2 (germline): SGHKS, YYEKEE (reference sequence). Between the trimmed V and J ends, which lost 0 bases and 7 bases, there was a span of 22 bases. The CDR3 length is 17 residues. CDR3 nucleotides: TGTGCCAGCAGCTTGGGATACGGCAGGGGAAGGGGCCTTGGCTACACCTTC. Its translation: CASSLGYGRGRGLGYTF.

The chain couples TRBV2 to TRBJ2-7; the match to TRBD1 covers 8 bases. Trimming cost V 6 bases and J 5 bases; bases outside gene matches: 6. Germline-derived CDR1 and CDR2 are SNHLY and FYNNEI. This CDR3 spans 13 amino acids. CDR3: CASSRGPTDEQYF. As DNA, the CDR3 is TGTGCCAGCAGCAGGGGGCCAACTGACGAGCAGTACTTC.

A few counts support this clonotype. V and J are TRBV4-1 and TRBJ1-1; D is perhaps TRBD1 (6 bases). With 8 bases removed from V and 4 bases from J, the gap between germline ends came to 20 bases. Germline CDR1 MGHRA, CDR2 YSYEKL. CDR3 length: 15 residues. CDR3 nucleotides: TGCGCCAGCCGCCCGACTTGGACAGCTTTCACTGAAGCTTTCTTT. This codes for CASRPTWTAFTEAFF.

The sample holds a few counts of this clonotype. The chain is built from TRBV9 and TRBJ2-2; D is possibly TRBD1 (6 bases). The CDR3 covers 17 residues. Trimming cost V 2 bases and J 0 bases, with 14 bases left between them. Germline V CDR1 and CDR2: SGDLS, YYNGEE. DNA for the CDR3: TGTGCCAGCAGCGTGTACAGGGACCTTTCGAACACCGGGGAGCTGTTTTTT. Residues: CASSVYRDLSNTGELFF.

The chain carries TRBV5-6 and TRBJ2-3, with unresolved D. The germline V gene encodes CDR1 SGHDT and CDR2 YYEEEE. Trimming took off 0 bases at V and 5 bases at J, with 7 bases between the two ends. The CDR3 covers 13 residues. The CDR3 sequence is CASSLASGDTQYF. For the CDR3, the DNA is TGTGCCAGCAGCTTGGCTTCGGGAGATACGCAGTATTTT.

Here the CDR3 DNA reads TGTGCCAGCAGCCTCGGGACTAGCGTTTCGCCAGATACGCAGTATTTT. Its protein product is CASSLGTSVSPDTQYF. V and J are TRBV14 and TRBJ2-3; 10 bases agree with TRBD2. Germline V gene sequence: CDR1 SGHDN, CDR2 FVKESK. The CDR3 runs 16 residues. With 4 bases clipped from V and 4 bases from J, the junction kept 8 bases outside the gene matches.

Only a few counts were recorded for this clonotype. The J gene is TRBJ2-1, the V gene TRBV7-9; maybe TRBD2 (6 bases). Germline assignment: CDR1 SEHNR and CDR2 FQNEAQ (reference sequence). The germline V and J ends were trimmed by 5 bases and 6 bases, with 17 bases remaining between them. This CDR3 is 15 amino acids long. CDR3 sequence reads: CASSPRGLQGNEQFF. The CDR3 DNA follows: TGTGCCAGCAGCCCGAGGGGACTCCAGGGCAATGAGCAGTTCTTC.

This sequence joins TRBV11-2 and TRBJ2-2; D is possibly TRBD2 (6 bases). The CDR3 consists of 15 residues. V gave up 1 base and J gave up 0 bases, with 6 bases separating them. The germline CDR1 and CDR2 sequences are SGHAT and FQNNGV. The CDR3 reads CASSLGTTNTGELFF. CDR3 DNA sequence: TGTGCCAGCAGCTTAGGGACTACGAACACCGGGGAGCTGTTTTTT.

Only a few counts were recorded for this clonotype. The chain uses TRBV20-1 and TRBJ2-2; no clear D gene. Germline V gene sequence: CDR1 DFQATT, CDR2 SNEGSKA (reference sequence). V gave up 0 bases and J gave up 0 bases, with 11 bases separating them. The CDR3 runs to 16 residues. The CDR3 DNA is TGCAGTGCTAGAGACAGGTTCAGGCCGAACACCGGGGAGCTGTTTTTT. It is translated as CSARDRFRPNTGELFF.

The chain employs TRBV7-8 and TRBJ2-1; D unresolved. V was cut by 1 base and J by 8 bases, with 6 bases left in between. In germline, CDR1 is SGHVS, CDR2 FQNEAQ. The CDR3 has 12 residues. CDR3 DNA sequence: TGTGCCAGCAGCTTAGGGAACTATGAGCAGTTCTTC. It yields the protein CASSLGNYEQFF.

The chain employs TRBV7-2 and TRBJ2-3, with 13 nucleotides matching TRBD2. CDR3 length: 17 residues. After removal of 5 bases from V and 4 bases from J, the junction contained 9 bases not matched to a gene. Germline CDR1 reads SGHTA; CDR2 reads FQGNSA. In nucleotides, the CDR3 is TGTGCCAGCAGCCGACTAGCGGGAGGTGTCAGCGCAGATACGCAGTATTTT. Its translation: CASSRLAGGVSADTQYF.

Turning to this clonotype: A much more abundant neighbour one base away suggests this may be a read error. The chain employs TRBV20-1 and TRBJ1-5, with 7 bases lining up with TRBD1. Germline lookup yields CDR1 DFQATT and CDR2 SNEGSKA (reference sequence). The CDR3 totals 14 residues. CDR3 residues: CCARDPTGAEPQHF. The CDR3 region has the DNA TGCTGTGCTAGAGATCCAACAGGGGCCGAGCCCCAGCATTTT.

The V and J genes are TRBV12-3 or TRBV12-4 and TRBJ2-1; 14 bases line up with TRBD2. This CDR3 contains 13 residues. V gave up 6 bases and J gave up 8 bases; unmatched junction bases: 0. CDR3 nucleotides: TGTGCCAGCAGGGGACTAGCGGGAGATGAGCAGTTCTTC. Translating gives CASRGLAGDEQFF.

The chain recombines TRBV12-3 or TRBV12-4 with TRBJ2-1, with D hard to call. V was cut by 6 bases and J by 9 bases, with 15 bases left in between. The CDR3 loop spans 13 amino acids. For the CDR3, the DNA is TGTGCCAGCAGCCCGAACCCGGTTGGTGAGCAGTTCTTC. Translating gives CASSPNPVGEQFF.

The chain is built from TRBV4-1 and TRBJ1-2; no firm D call. The CDR3 is 15 amino acids. The germline CDR1 and CDR2 sequences are MGHRA and YSYEKL. Trimming cost V 0 bases and J 9 bases, with 17 bases left between them. For the CDR3, the DNA is TGCGCCAGCAGCCAAGACAGTAGGGCACCCTCCCGCTACACCTTC. Protein product: CASSQDSRAPSRYTF.

This clonotype was counted between two and nine times. The V call is TRBV12-3 or TRBV12-4, the J call TRBJ2-5; 12 nucleotides align to TRBD2. There are 19 residues in the CDR3. Trimming took 5 bases from V and 2 from J; bases not matched to a gene: 15. The CDR3 spells CASSTGTSGFLLPQETQYF. Written as DNA, the CDR3 is TGTGCCAGCAGTACCGGGACTAGCGGGTTTCTACTACCTCAAGAGACCCAGTACTTC.

J is TRBJ2-3 and V is TRBV4-1; 7 nucleotides match TRBD2. Per germline, CDR1 MGHRA and CDR2 YSYEKL. V lost 2 bases to trimming and J lost 5 bases; unmatched junction nucleotides: 10. The CDR3 consists of 16 residues. CDR3 DNA: TGCGCCAGCAGCCAAACGCTGGGACTAAATGTAGATACGCAGTATTTT. It encodes CASSQTLGLNVDTQYF.

This clonotype was counted many times. The rearrangement joins TRBV20-1 to TRBJ1-6; 10 bases fit TRBD1. CDR3 length: 17 amino acids. J was trimmed by 3 bases and V by 0 bases; bases with no gene match: 5. Germline V gene sequence: CDR1 DFQATT, CDR2 SNEGSKA (reference sequence). The CDR3 DNA reads TGCAGTGCTAGAGATCGACAGGGGGCTAGCTATAATTCACCCCTCCACTTT. Its protein product is CSARDRQGASYNSPLHF.